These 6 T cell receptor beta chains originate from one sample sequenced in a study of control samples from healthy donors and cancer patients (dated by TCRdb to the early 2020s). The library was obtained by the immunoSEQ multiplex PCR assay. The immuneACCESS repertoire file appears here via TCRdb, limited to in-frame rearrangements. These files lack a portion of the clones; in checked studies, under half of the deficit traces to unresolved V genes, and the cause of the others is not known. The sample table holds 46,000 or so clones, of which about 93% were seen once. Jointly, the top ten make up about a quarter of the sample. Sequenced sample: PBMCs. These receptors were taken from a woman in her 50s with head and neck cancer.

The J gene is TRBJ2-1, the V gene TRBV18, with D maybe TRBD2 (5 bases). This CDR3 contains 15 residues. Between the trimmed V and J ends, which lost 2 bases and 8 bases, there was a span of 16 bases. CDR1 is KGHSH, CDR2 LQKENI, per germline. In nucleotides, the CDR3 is TGTGCCAGCTCACCAACCGGGGTCTACTCCTATGAGCAGTTCTTC. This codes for CASSPTGVYSYEQFF.

This chain's CDR3 is CASSQDTGASTDTQYF. CDR3 coding DNA: TGTGCCAGCAGCCAAGATACAGGGGCTAGCACAGATACGCAGTATTTT. This rearrangement joins TRBV4-2 to TRBJ2-3; 7 positions agree with TRBD1. Per germline, CDR1 LGHNA and CDR2 YNFKEQ. V shed 0 bases, J shed 0 bases, and the junction held 3 bases outside the gene matches. CDR3 size: 16 residues.

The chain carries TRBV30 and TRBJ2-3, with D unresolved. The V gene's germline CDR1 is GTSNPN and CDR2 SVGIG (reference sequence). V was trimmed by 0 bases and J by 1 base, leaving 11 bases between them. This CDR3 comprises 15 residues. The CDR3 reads CAWSVTRLGTDTQYF. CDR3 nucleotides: TGTGCCTGGAGTGTCACCCGTTTAGGCACAGATACGCAGTATTTT.

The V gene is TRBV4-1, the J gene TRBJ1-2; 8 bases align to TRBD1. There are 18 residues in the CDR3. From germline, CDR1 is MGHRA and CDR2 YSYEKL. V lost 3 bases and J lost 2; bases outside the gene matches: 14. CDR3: CASSQTFRTGKENYGYTF. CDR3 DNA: TGCGCCAGCAGCCAGACTTTCAGGACAGGGAAAGAAAACTATGGCTACACCTTC.

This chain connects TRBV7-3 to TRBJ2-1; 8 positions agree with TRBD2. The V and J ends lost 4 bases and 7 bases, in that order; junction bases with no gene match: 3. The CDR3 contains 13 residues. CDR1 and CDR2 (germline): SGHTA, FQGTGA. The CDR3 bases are TGTGCCAGCAGCTACCAGCGGGAGAATGAGCAGTTCTTC. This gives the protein CASSYQRENEQFF.

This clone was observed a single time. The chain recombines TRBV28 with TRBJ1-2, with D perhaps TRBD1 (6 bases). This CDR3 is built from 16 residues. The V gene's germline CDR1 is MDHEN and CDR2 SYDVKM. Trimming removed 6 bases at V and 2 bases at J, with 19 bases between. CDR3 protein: CASSLSAGALNYGYTF. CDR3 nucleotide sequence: TGTGCCAGCAGCCTTTCGGCGGGGGCGCTAAACTATGGCTACACCTTC.